A selection of T cell receptor beta chains follows, all from one sample in a study of shared clonotypes between healthy human individuals. Here immunoSEQ multiplex PCR was the method, and the copy in TCRdb shows in-frame clones only, minus some. The table shows 2 million to 2.5 million clones, with more than 90% occurring only once. The sequencing sample was made of naive CD4+ T cells sorted from blood. These receptors came from a man aged 18 to 30 in good health. Each CDR3 is given with its conserved first and last residue. A D gene is named only where the DNA matches it firmly. Size is omitted from some rows. Given values are once, few, many or a class for expanded clones.

14,NA,NA,TRBV18,TRBJ1-2,TGTGCCAGCTCACCTACTACAGGGTTTTATGGCTACACCTTC,CASSPTTGFYGYTF
15,NA,NA,TRBV5-1,TRBJ1-2,TGCGCCAGCAGCTTGGACGGCTCTATCTCCTTAGGCTACACCTTC,CASSLDGSISLGYTF
11,NA,NA,TRBV30,TRBJ2-7,TGTGCCTGCGATTACAGGAAAGGGCAGTACTTC,CACDYRKGQYF
17,NA,NA,TRBV11-2,TRBJ2-7,TGTGCCAGCAGCTTAGCCACTGGGGGGACTTCTGTCTACGAGCAGTACTTC,CASSLATGGTSVYEQYF
18,NA,NA,TRBV7-8,TRBJ1-6,TGTGCCAGCAGCTCGCCTCAACAGGGAGGGTCCTATAATTCACCCCTCCACTTT,CASSSPQQGGSYNSPLHF
20,NA,TRBD2,TRBV10-2,TRBJ2-7,TGCGCCAGCAGTGAGTCACCACTAGCGGGAGAGAGGCTCAGCTCCTACGAGCAGTACTTC,CASSESPLAGERLSSYEQYF
16,NA,NA,TRBV13,TRBJ2-2,TGTGCCAGCAGCTTAGCGGGGACGACTATAGCCGGGGAGCTGTTTTTT,CASSLAGTTIAGELFF
15,NA,TRBD1,TRBV18,TRBJ2-2,TGTGCCAGCTCACCCGGACAGGCATACACCGGGGAGCTGTTTTTT,CASSPGQAYTGELFF
14,NA,NA,TRBV6-1,TRBJ2-7,TGTGCCACTATACAGGGAATACCCCCCTACGAGCAGTACTTC,CATIQGIPPYEQYF
13,NA,NA,TRBV18,TRBJ2-5,TGTGCCAGCTCACCTAGTGCCAGAGAGACCCAGTACTTC,CASSPSARETQYF
14,NA,NA,TRBV11-3,TRBJ2-7,TGTGCCAGCACCCGGAGGGTAGGAGCCTACGAGCAGTACTTC,CASTRRVGAYEQYF
14,NA,NA,TRBV27,TRBJ2-2,TGTGCCAGCGGACTCGGGCTAGCGTCCGGGGAGCTGTTTTTT,CASGLGLASGELFF
15,NA,TRBD1,TRBV5-1,TRBJ1-1,TGCGCCAGCAGCACCTCCGGGACAGGGGTCTCTGAAGCTTTCTTT,CASSTSGTGVSEAFF
16,NA,NA,TRBV5-5,TRBJ2-7,TGTGCCAGCAGCTTCGCTGCGGGGCGGACCCTCTACGAGCAGTACTTC,CASSFAAGRTLYEQYF
16,NA,TRBD1,TRBV7-9,TRBJ2-2,TGTGCCAGCAGCCCGGGGGACAGGGGGTACACCGGGGAGCTGTTTTTT,CASSPGDRGYTGELFF
13,NA,TRBD1,TRBV6-6,TRBJ2-7,TGTGCCAGCCGGCCACAGGGGTCCAACGAGCAGTACTTC,CASRPQGSNEQYF
13,NA,TRBD1,TRBV19,TRBJ1-5,TGTGCCAGTAGCGGGACAGGGATTCAGCCCCAGCATTTT,CASSGTGIQPQHF
13,NA,NA,TRBV6-6,TRBJ2-7,TGTGCCGCTAGGGGGGGAACCACCTACGAGCAGTACTTC,CAARGGTTYEQYF
15,once,NA,TRBV7-2,TRBJ1-6,TGTGCCAGCAGCGCCTACCTCGGGGATAATTCACCCCTCCACTTT,CASSAYLGDNSPLHF
15,NA,NA,TRBV5-6,TRBJ1-6,TGTGCCAGCAGCTGGGGTGGCATATATAATTCACCCCTCCACTTT,CASSWGGIYNSPLHF
17,NA,TRBD2,TRBV7-9,TRBJ2-1,TGTGCCAGCAGCTACAAAGCTAGCGGGCCTTCCTACAATGAGCAGTTCTTC,CASSYKASGPSYNEQFF
11,NA,NA,TRBV30,TRBJ2-3,TGTGCCTGGAGTGTACAAAAGATGCAGTATTTT,CAWSVQKMQYF
16,NA,TRBD2,TRBV10-2,TRBJ2-3,TGCGCCAGCAGTGACCCGGGGGGGGGCAATACAGATACGCAGTATTTT,CASSDPGGGNTDTQYF
17,once,NA,TRBV4-1,TRBJ1-3,TGCGCCAGCAGCCAAGAGGTAGAAATCCTCTCTGGAAACACCATATATTTT,CASSQEVEILSGNTIYF
9,NA,NA,TRBV7-7,TRBJ1-6,TGTGCCTTATTTGCACCCCTCCACTTT,CALFAPLHF
14,NA,NA,TRBV5-6,TRBJ2-3,TGTGCCAGCAGCTCTAGCCGCTTGGGGGATACGCAGTATTTT,CASSSSRLGDTQYF
14,NA,NA,TRBV7-9,TRBJ2-5,TGTGCCAGCAGCTTCCGGACAGACACTGAGACCCAGTACTTC,CASSFRTDTETQYF
15,NA,NA,TRBV11-1,TRBJ1-1,TGTGCCAGCAGCTTAGCCCCAGCGTTGAACACTGAAGCTTTCTTT,CASSLAPALNTEAFF
15,NA,TRBD1,TRBV6-6,TRBJ1-1,TGTGCCAGCAGGGACCCCGGGACAGAGAACACTGAAGCTTTCTTT,CASRDPGTENTEAFF
13,NA,NA,TRBV2,TRBJ2-7,TGTGCCAGCAGTGATAGTGAGAACTACGAGCAGTACTTC,CASSDSENYEQYF
13,NA,NA,TRBV12-5,TRBJ1-3,TGTGCTAGTGGGACCAGCTCTGGAAACACCATATATTTT,CASGTSSGNTIYF
17,NA,TRBD2,TRBV14,TRBJ2-1,TGTGCCAGCAGCCAAGGAAGGTGGACTAGCGGCTACAATGAGCAGTTCTTC,CASSQGRWTSGYNEQFF
15,NA,TRBD2,TRBV10-1,TRBJ2-4,TGCGCCAGCAGTGAGTCAACTAGCGGGAGGAACATTCAGTACTTC,CASSESTSGRNIQYF
15,NA,TRBD1,TRBV7-2,TRBJ2-7,TGTGCCAGCAGCTTAGTGACAGGGGGTCTTTACGAGCAGTACTTC,CASSLVTGGLYEQYF
15,NA,NA,TRBV19,TRBJ2-1,TGTGCCAGTAGTATCCCCCTGAGCTCCTACAATGAGCAGTTCTTC,CASSIPLSSYNEQFF
14,NA,NA,TRBV30,TRBJ1-6,TGTGCCTGGTCGGGTGATTTGAATAATTCACCCCTCCACTTT,CAWSGDLNNSPLHF
15,NA,TRBD2,TRBV5-1,TRBJ2-7,TGCGCCAGCAGCTCGCAGGGTGGGGAGGGCTACGAGCAGTACTTC,CASSSQGGEGYEQYF
14,NA,NA,TRBV6-6,TRBJ1-6,TGTGCCAGCTTCAGGGGTACCTATAATTCACCCCTCCACTTT,CASFRGTYNSPLHF
15,NA,NA,TRBV5-1,TRBJ2-5,TGCGCCAGCAGCTCTACCACTAATCCTCAAGAGACCCAGTACTTC,CASSSTTNPQETQYF
17,NA,NA,TRBV5-6,TRBJ1-3,TGTGCCAGCAGCTTGATTGGGCAACAGATCTCTGGAAACACCATATATTTT,CASSLIGQQISGNTIYF
13,NA,NA,TRBV18,TRBJ2-5,TGTGCCAGCTCACCAGGCAGCAAAGAGACCCAGTACTTC,CASSPGSKETQYF
14,NA,TRBD2,TRBV6-1,TRBJ2-7,TGTGCCACCACCAGGGCGGGGGGGCCCTACGAGCAGTACTTC,CATTRAGGPYEQYF
17,NA,TRBD2,TRBV6-1,TRBJ2-3,TGTGCCAGCAGTGTAAATCCTAGCGGGGGTAACACAGATACGCAGTATTTT,CASSVNPSGGNTDTQYF
16,NA,TRBD2,TRBV7-9,TRBJ2-3,TGTGCCAGCAGCTCCCGGGAGGGGCGTAGAGCAGATACGCAGTATTTT,CASSSREGRRADTQYF
16,NA,NA,TRBV7-9,TRBJ2-5,TGTGCCAGCAGCTTAGGCCAAGGACCAAGCCAAGAGACCCAGTACTTC,CASSLGQGPSQETQYF
12,NA,NA,TRBV6-5,TRBJ2-7,TGTGCCAGCCGAAGGAGCTCCTACGAGCAGTACTTC,CASRRSSYEQYF
13,NA,TRBD2,TRBV30,TRBJ2-1,TGTGCCTGGAGTGCCTTTACTAGCGAGCGCGAGTTCTTC,CAWSAFTSEREFF
12,NA,NA,TRBV29-1,TRBJ2-3,TGCAGCGTTTTTAAGGGGAGTGATACGCAGTATTTT,CSVFKGSDTQYF
15,NA,TRBD1,TRBV7-9,TRBJ2-7,TGTGCCAGCAGCAATGGGACAGGGGGCAGGTACGAGCAGTACTTC,CASSNGTGGRYEQYF
14,NA,NA,TRBV6-5,TRBJ1-1,TGTGCCAGCAGTTACGGGACACTGAACACTGAAGCTTTCTTT,CASSYGTLNTEAFF
14,once,NA,TRBV2,TRBJ1-1,TGTGCCAGTGGGGGAGGGGGGAAGGGCACTGAAGCTTTCTTT,CASGGGGKGTEAFF